The 3 T cell receptor beta chains given below trace back to one sample, sequenced in a study of spatial heterogeneity in lung cancer (dated by TCRdb to about 2019). This specimen's time point label, per the study, means: sample taken at primary tumor resection. Whole RNA extracted from tumor and nontumor lung tissue, or from cryopreserved PBMC samples, was used for TCR sequencing without cell sorting. Receptor amplification or capture employed 5' RACE. TCRdb names NextSeq 500 as the instrument used. Through fastp at Q25 and MiXCR, TCRdb rebuilt clones from the public reads, retaining in-frame beta chains. One record per CDR3 amino acid sequence lists the most common genes and DNA. The table for this sample lists some 7,000 distinct CDR3 sequences; 7% of them were counted only once. Together, the top ten hold around four fifths of the sample. The sample consisted of PBMCs, taken at surgery. The receptors here all came from a male donor with early-stage non-small cell lung cancer.

This clonotype was seen more than once but under ten times. A library prepared for alpha chains yielded this beta chain as an off-target read; its size is of little meaning. The chain has TRBV27 and TRBJ2-3, with 12 bases identical to TRBD2. Germline CDR1 MNHEY, CDR2 SMNVEV (reference sequence). The CDR3 has 17 amino acids. J gave up 6 bases and V 11 bases, and 18 bases lay outside the gene matches. The CDR3 DNA reads as TGTGCCTCCAGGGCCGGGACTAGCGGGCGGTTGGGGGATACGCAGTATTTT. It specifies CASRAGTSGRLGDTQYF.

The sample holds many counts of this clonotype. For a library built for alpha chains, this beta chain is a stray read; little rests on its size. The rearrangement joins TRBV11-3 to TRBJ2-2; 12 positions agree with TRBD2. This CDR3 has 18 amino acids. CDR1 and CDR2 from the germline V gene are SGHNT and YENEEA. V was pared by 5 bases and J by 0 bases, with 7 bases of the junction left unmatched. The DNA for the CDR3 is TGTGCCAGCAGCCCGTGGACTAGCGGGGACACGAACACCGGGGAGCTGTTTTTT. Protein: CASSPWTSGDTNTGELFF.

Turning to this clonotype: With the library built for alpha chains, this beta chain is off target and its frequency is not meaningful. V usage is TRBV6-1 and J usage is TRBJ2-5; D is unresolved. V was cut by 1 base and J by 5 bases, with 5 bases left in between. The CDR3 is 12 amino acids. Germline V gene sequence: CDR1 MNHNS, CDR2 SASEGT. The CDR3 nucleotides read TGTGCCAGCAGTGAAGTGAAGGAGACCCAGTACTTC. The encoded protein is CASSEVKETQYF.